This entry lists 6 T cell receptor beta chains sequenced from one sample in a study of vaccination and CD4 T cells after COVID-19. TCRdb re-analysed the PCR reads in MiXCR, keeping a single row per CDR3 protein. The sample shows about 21,000 distinct CDR3 sequences, about 58% of them seen only once. The material was CD4+ T cells from blood, obtained before SARS-CoV-2 vaccination. The source is a human donor who had recovered from COVID-19.

The CDR3 sequence: CASSRDLAGQETQYF. The CDR3 DNA reads TGTGCCAGCAGCCGTGATCTAGCGGGCCAAGAGACCCAGTACTTC. The chain recombines TRBV27 with TRBJ2-5; 8 bases align to TRBD2. Germline values: CDR1 MNHEY, CDR2 SMNVEV (reference sequence). V trimming: 6 bases; J trimming: 1 base; junction bases outside the gene matches: 7. The CDR3 contains 15 residues.

The chain employs TRBV2 and TRBJ2-7; 11 nucleotides match TRBD2. From germline, CDR1 is SNHLY and CDR2 FYNNEI. Trimming removed 3 bases from V and 4 bases from J; junction bases left unmatched: 2. This CDR3 has 14 amino acids. CDR3 region: CASSESSGRYEQYF. DNA for the CDR3: TGTGCCAGCAGTGAGTCTAGCGGGAGGTACGAGCAGTACTTC.

V gene TRBV7-2 combines with J gene TRBJ2-3; the D is unclear. The V gene lost 1 base and the J gene lost 6 bases, with 8 bases spanning the gap. Germline CDR1 is SGHTA and CDR2 is FQGNSA. CDR3 length: 13 residues. DNA for the CDR3: TGTGCCAGCAGCTTAGGGACCTTGGATACGCAGTATTTT. Amino acid sequence: CASSLGTLDTQYF.

The chain is built from TRBV20-1 and TRBJ2-7; TRBD2 is a possible D gene (6 bases). The CDR3 totals 19 residues. The V end lost 0 bases, the J end lost 5 bases, and 29 bases lay between the germline ends. CDR1 DFQATT and CDR2 SNEGSKA come from the germline V gene (reference sequence). CDR3 nucleotide sequence: TGCAGTGCTAGAGATCGCGGGGCAGGGCGAGTCCAGGCTAGGGACGAGCAGTACTTC. This gives the protein CSARDRGAGRVQARDEQYF.

In DNA, the CDR3 is TGCGCCAGCAGCTTGGATAGCGGCTCCTACAATGAGCAGTTCTTC. Translated: CASSLDSGSYNEQFF. The rearrangement uses TRBV5-1 and TRBJ2-1; D perhaps matches TRBD2 (6 bases). Between the trimmed V and J ends, which lost 0 bases and 0 bases, there was a span of 7 bases. This CDR3 spans 15 amino acids. Germline V gives CDR1 SGHRS, CDR2 YFSETQ.

The J gene is TRBJ1-2, the V gene TRBV28; unclear D gene. Looked up from germline, CDR1 is MDHEN and CDR2 is SYDVKM. Trimming pared 2 bases from V and 8 bases from J, leaving 12 bases between. This CDR3 region has 13 residues. CDR3: CASSLSPSRGYTF. The CDR3 DNA sequence: TGTGCCAGCAGTTTAAGTCCGAGCCGGGGCTACACCTTC.